These 18 T cell receptor beta chains came from one sample sequenced in a study of cytomegalovirus exposure and HLA in healthy donors. The primer mix had 60 Vbeta and 13 Jbeta primers. The protocol was immunoSEQ multiplex PCR, while the TCRdb copy is restricted to in-frame clones and leaves out a portion. This repertoire shows some 180,000 clones, about 69% found once; its top ten account for around 3%. The sample comprised PBMCs. These receptors all stem from a male donor in good health and CMV-seronegative.

This chain connects TRBV19 to TRBJ1-2, with a weak D call TRBD1 (5 bases). V lost 3 bases, J lost 5 bases, and 7 bases lay in between. CDR1 and CDR2 (germline): LNHDA, SQIVND (reference sequence). CDR3 length: 12 amino acids. The CDR3 DNA is TGTGCCAGTAGTATGGGGCAGTATGGCTACACCTTC. Encoded protein: CASSMGQYGYTF.

This clone was picked up a small number of times. DNA for the CDR3: TGTGCCAGCAGCCAAGACTGGCTAGAGGGAGATACGCAGTATTTT. The encoded protein is CASSQDWLEGDTQYF. The J gene is TRBJ2-3, the V gene TRBV4-2; TRBD2 is a possible D gene (5 bases). The CDR3 length is 15 residues. The germline V gene has CDR1 LGHNA and CDR2 YNFKEQ. With 0 bases removed from V and 5 bases from J, the gap between germline ends came to 12 bases.

The chain is built from TRBV12-5 and TRBJ2-1, with 9 nucleotides matching TRBD1. V dropped 4 bases and J dropped 8; count of bases not matched to a gene: 3. The CDR3 is 13 amino acids. Germline-derived CDR1 and CDR2 are LGHNT and FRNRAP. The CDR3 is CASGWGQGDEQFF. In DNA, the CDR3 is TGTGCTAGTGGTTGGGGACAGGGCGATGAGCAGTTCTTC.

This chain links TRBV4-3 with TRBJ2-1; D might be TRBD1 (6 bases). The V end was cut by 1 base, the J end by 9 bases, with 16 bases between. CDR3 length: 15 amino acids. Germline loops: CDR1 LGHNA, CDR2 YSLEER. DNA of the CDR3: TGCGCCAGCAGCCAAGTGGGGGCTGGGCAGGGTGAGCAGTTCTTC. Translation gives CASSQVGAGQGEQFF.

V gene TRBV7-7 combines with J gene TRBJ2-5; possibly TRBD2 for D (7 bases). CDR3 length equals 13 residues. V lost 1 base, J lost 5 bases, and 8 bases lay in between. Looked up from germline, CDR1 is SSHAT and CDR2 is FNYEAQ (reference sequence). The CDR3, as DNA: TGTGCCAGCAGCTTAGGGGGGGGCGAGACCCAGTACTTC. Translating it yields CASSLGGGETQYF.

V is TRBV7-2 and J is TRBJ2-5; 9 nucleotides agree with TRBD1. J lost 7 bases, V lost 8 bases, and 8 bases had no gene match. The germline CDR1 and CDR2 sequences are SGHTA and FQGNSA. CDR3 size: 13 residues. The CDR3 here is CASQQGAGATQYF. The CDR3 DNA reads as TGTGCCAGCCAACAGGGGGCTGGAGCGACCCAGTACTTC.

V and J are TRBV6-5 and TRBJ2-1; 14 bases are shared with TRBD2. This CDR3 spans 16 amino acids. CDR1 MNHEY and CDR2 SVGAGI come from the germline V gene. J gave up 6 bases and V 2 bases, and 3 bases lay outside the gene matches. CDR3 region: CASSYGTSGSVNEQFF. CDR3 DNA sequence: TGTGCCAGCAGTTACGGGACTAGCGGGAGTGTCAATGAGCAGTTCTTC.

This chain connects TRBV6-5 to TRBJ2-7, with a weak D call TRBD1 (6 bases). V was cut by 6 bases and J by 5 bases, with 11 bases left in between. Per the germline V gene, CDR1 is MNHEY and CDR2 is SVGAGI. CDR3 length equals 12 residues. The CDR3 here is CASRAAGDEQYF. The DNA for the CDR3 is TGTGCCAGCAGAGCGGCAGGGGACGAGCAGTACTTC.

In the case of this clone: Distinct nucleotide sequences in the sample also encode this CDR3. J is TRBJ2-7 and V is TRBV27; D ambiguous. Per the germline V gene, CDR1 is MNHEY and CDR2 is SMNVEV (reference sequence). The CDR3 runs 13 residues. V lost 6 bases, J lost 4 bases, and 13 bases lay in between. The CDR3 DNA follows: TGTGCCAGCAGCCTTACCTCCGGGTACGAGCAGTACTTC. It is translated as CASSLTSGYEQYF.

The CDR3: CAWSRQGHQPQHF. The CDR3 DNA follows: TGTGCCTGGTCTAGACAGGGACACCAGCCCCAGCATTTT. The gene calls are TRBV30 and TRBJ1-5; TRBD1 matches 7 bases. CDR1 and CDR2 from the germline V gene are GTSNPN and SVGIG (reference sequence). Germline trimming cut 5 bases from V and 7 bases from J; bases unmatched to any gene: 8. There are 13 residues in the CDR3.

The chain recombines TRBV19 with TRBJ1-5, with D perhaps matching TRBD1 (5 bases). The germline CDR1 and CDR2 sequences are LNHDA and SQIVND (reference sequence). This CDR3 has 16 amino acids. V lost 7 bases, J lost 4 bases, and 20 bases lay in between. The CDR3 region has the DNA TGTGCCAGTAATCCCCCAGGGCAGGGAAGGAATCAGCCCCAGCATTTT. Translated, it gives CASNPPGQGRNQPQHF.

V is TRBV29-1 and J is TRBJ2-5; D remains unclear. This CDR3 has 14 residues. CDR1 and CDR2 from the germline V gene are SQVTM and ANQGSEA. V shed 0 bases and J shed 5 bases, with 13 bases lying between them. The CDR3 nucleotides read TGCAGCGTTGAAGATCAGGCCGTCCGGGAGACCCAGTACTTC. This sequence encodes CSVEDQAVRETQYF.

This clone was observed a handful of times. This chain joins TRBV7-8 and TRBJ2-7; possible D gene TRBD1, 6 bases. The CDR3 is made up of 11 amino acids. The V gene lost 5 bases and the J gene lost 7 bases, with 9 bases spanning the gap. Germline CDR1 reads SGHVS; CDR2 reads FQNEAQ. Here the CDR3 DNA reads TGTGCCAGCAGCGAAGGGGGTGAGCAGTACTTC. It codes for CASSEGGEQYF.

There are a few counts of this clone. The J gene is TRBJ1-1, the V gene TRBV5-4, with 7 bases fitting TRBD1. Germline V lookup: CDR1 SGHNT, CDR2 YYREEE (reference sequence). CDR3 length: 13 amino acids. V lost 5 bases and J lost 8; bases outside the gene matches: 9. The CDR3 coding sequence is TGTGCCAGCAGACCCGACCAGGACAGGGAAGCTTTCTTT. Amino acids: CASRPDQDREAFF.

The chain couples TRBV28 to TRBJ1-6, with D possibly being TRBD1 (5 bases). Germline CDR1 reads MDHEN; CDR2 reads SYDVKM. CDR3 length: 15 amino acids. Between the trimmed V and J ends, which lost 6 bases and 0 bases, there was a span of 9 bases. This chain's CDR3 is CASRQESSYNSPLHF. CDR3 nucleotide sequence: TGTGCCAGCAGACAGGAGAGCTCCTATAATTCACCCCTCCACTTT.

This rearrangement joins TRBV29-1 to TRBJ2-1; 8 nucleotides agree with TRBD2. CDR1 SQVTM and CDR2 ANQGSEA come from the germline V gene. The CDR3 is 16 residues long. V shed 8 bases, J shed 0 bases, and the junction held 12 bases outside the gene matches. For the CDR3, the DNA is TGCAGCTCAAGCCCTCGTAGCGGGGACTCCTACAATGAGCAGTTCTTC. It translates to CSSSPRSGDSYNEQFF.

This clone showed up just a few times. The chain carries TRBV7-2 and TRBJ1-1; 7 bases line up with TRBD1. The ends lost 1 base at V and 7 bases at J; junction bases unmatched: 9. The CDR3 contains 15 residues. Germline CDR1 is SGHTA and CDR2 is FQGNSA. Here the CDR3 DNA reads TGTGCCAGCAGCTTAGGGGGAACAGGGGCGATTGAAGCTTTCTTT. Protein: CASSLGGTGAIEAFF.

The sample holds one count of this clone. The chain recombines TRBV5-4 with TRBJ1-2; TRBD1 aligns across 7 bases. The trim removed 3 bases at V and 3 bases at J, leaving 2 bases unmatched. This CDR3 is built from 13 residues. Germline values: CDR1 SGHNT, CDR2 YYREEE (reference sequence). CDR3 in amino acids: CASSSGTDYGYTF. The CDR3 DNA follows: TGTGCCAGCAGCTCCGGGACAGACTATGGCTACACCTTC.